This TCR beta chain came from a study of cytomegalovirus exposure and HLA in healthy donors. Whole-study findings and limits: Of the V segments, some could not be distinguished, including TRBV6-2 and TRBV6-3, and were excluded. Most CMV-associated TCR beta chains appeared HLA-restricted in a later analysis.

This clone was recorded once. Its antigen is unknown. The CDR3 has 15 amino acids. Germline CDR1 and CDR2: SEHNR and FQNEAQ (reference sequence). With 5 bases removed from V and 7 bases from J, the gap between germline ends came to 18 bases. PCR used 60 Vbeta primers and 13 Jbeta primers. Repertoires were generated with immunoSEQ multiplex PCR, while TCRdb's copy carries only in-frame clones and drops some. The sample contains 150,000 or so clones, roughly 80% of which appear only once. The sequenced material came from PBMCs. This receptor was obtained from a woman aged 40 to 50 in good health and CMV-seronegative. V is TRBV7-9 and J is TRBJ2-1, with D maybe TRBD1 (6 bases). CDR3 region: CASSPTGSVGNEQFF. CDR3 in DNA: TGTGCCAGCAGCCCAACAGGGTCCGTAGGGAATGAGCAGTTCTTC.